What follows are 10 T cell receptor beta chains derived from one specimen sequenced in a study of blood T cell repertoires in COVID-19. Sequencing used immunoSEQ multiplex PCR; TCRdb keeps in-frame clones, though not all of them. The data show about 78,000 clones, with around 86% seen just once and 4.5% to 6% held by the top ten. Sequencing used peripheral blood. Source of these receptors: a man aged 50 to 60 with active or convalescent COVID-19.

This chain links TRBV18 with TRBJ2-1; 9 bases fit TRBD2. The V gene end was trimmed by 4 bases and the J gene end by 2 bases; junction bases not matched to a gene: 6. The CDR3 consists of 16 residues. Germline CDR1 and CDR2: KGHSH and LQKENI. CDR3 DNA sequence: TGTGCCAGCTCACGTATTAGCGGGGGTCCCTACAATGAGCAGTTCTTC. Protein sequence: CASSRISGGPYNEQFF. Full variable domain (remainder filled in from reference TRBV18 and TRBJ2-1): NAGVMQNPRHLVRRRGQEARLRCSPMKGHSHVYWYRQLPEEGLKFMVYLQKENIIDESGMPKERFSAEFPKEGPSILRIQQVVRGDSAAYFCASSRISGGPYNEQFFGPGTRLTVL.

V is TRBV29-1 and J is TRBJ1-4; weak D call: TRBD1 (6 bases). The V and J ends lost 1 base and 6 bases respectively, with 9 bases between them. CDR1 and CDR2 (germline): SQVTM, ANQGSEA. The length of the CDR3 is 13 residues. CDR3 protein: CSVEGGGHEKLFF. In DNA, the CDR3 is TGCAGCGTTGAAGGAGGGGGTCATGAAAAACTGTTTTTT.

This chain connects TRBV3-1 (or the pseudogene TRBV3-2) to TRBJ1-2; unclear D gene. V was clipped by 4 bases and J by 4 bases, with 10 bases between them. The CDR3 sequence is 13 residues long. CDR1 and CDR2 (germline): LGHDT, YNNKEL (reference sequence). As DNA, the CDR3 is TGTGCCAGCAGCCGTTCGGGAATCTATGGCTACACCTTC. It codes for CASSRSGIYGYTF.

The rearrangement joins TRBV11-2 to TRBJ1-3; possibly TRBD1 for D (6 bases). The V and J ends lost 5 bases and 4 bases respectively, with 18 bases between them. The CDR3 totals 16 residues. Germline CDR1 and CDR2: SGHAT and FQNNGV. DNA of the CDR3: TGTGCCAGCAGCCCCCAGGGGCCATTGGGCGGAAACACCATATATTTT. Its protein is CASSPQGPLGGNTIYF. Full variable domain (missing parts from reference TRBV11-2 and TRBJ1-3): EAGVAQSPRYKIIEKRQSVAFWCNPISGHATLYWYQQILGQGPKLLIQFQNNGVVDDSQLPKDRFSAERLKGVDSTLKIQPAKLEDSAVYLCASSPQGPLGGNTIYFGEGSWLTVV.

This chain uses TRBV7-2 with TRBJ2-7; 8 bases are a match to TRBD2. There are 15 residues in the CDR3. Germline trimming cut 2 bases from V and 5 bases from J; bases unmatched to any gene: 8. In germline, CDR1 is SGHTA, CDR2 FQGNSA. In DNA form, the CDR3 reads TGTGCCAGCAGCTTAACCAGCGGGGGATCTCACGAGCAGTACGTC. Its protein is CASSLTSGGSHEQYV.

CDR3 sequence: CASSLGPGQGAVNTEAFF. Here the CDR3 DNA reads TGTGCCAGCAGCTTAGGGCCGGGACAGGGGGCAGTGAACACTGAAGCTTTCTTT. The chain couples TRBV7-9 to TRBJ1-1; the match to TRBD1 covers 12 bases. Germline V gene lookup returns CDR1 SEHNR and CDR2 FQNEAQ (reference sequence). CDR3 length: 18 residues. The trim removed 1 base at V and 0 bases at J, leaving 6 bases unmatched.

This chain connects TRBV12-3 or TRBV12-4 to TRBJ2-5; TRBD1 is a possible D gene (5 bases). The CDR3 runs 13 residues. With 3 bases removed from V and 4 bases from J, the gap between germline ends came to 9 bases. The CDR3 spells CASSFRVRETQYF. DNA of the CDR3: TGTGCCAGCAGTTTCAGGGTGCGAGAGACCCAGTACTTC.

The chain is built from TRBV10-3 and TRBJ2-7, with TRBD1 identical over 8 bases. The CDR3 is made up of 13 amino acids. From germline, CDR1 is ENHRY and CDR2 SYGVKD. The ends lost 6 bases at V and 4 bases at J; junction bases unmatched: 5. CDR3 protein: CAIRPQGEYEQYF. The CDR3 DNA is TGTGCCATCAGACCACAGGGGGAGTACGAGCAGTACTTC.

The chain employs TRBV7-2 and TRBJ2-3; 10 bases agree with TRBD1. Germline CDR1 SGHTA, CDR2 FQGNSA. The CDR3 runs 16 residues. Trimming cost V 6 bases and J 4 bases; bases outside gene matches: 10. The DNA for the CDR3 is TGTGCCAGCAGTTTCTCTCCGGGACAGGGGTCAGATACGCAGTATTTT. Protein product: CASSFSPGQGSDTQYF. Full variable domain (outside the CDR3, taken from reference TRBV7-2 and TRBJ2-3): GAGVSQSPSNKVTEKGKDVELRCDPISGHTALYWYRQSLGQGLEFLIYFQGNSAPDKSGLPSDRFSAERTGGSVSTLTIQRTQQEDSAVYLCASSFSPGQGSDTQYFGPGTRLTVL.

V is TRBV19 and J is TRBJ1-4; maybe TRBD1 (6 bases). In germline, CDR1 is LNHDA, CDR2 SQIVND (reference sequence). This CDR3 contains 15 residues. V gave up 3 bases and J gave up 8 bases, with 16 bases separating them. Here the CDR3 reads CASSIGPGAGEKLFF. The CDR3, as DNA: TGTGCCAGTAGTATCGGTCCAGGGGCTGGGGAAAAACTGTTTTTT.